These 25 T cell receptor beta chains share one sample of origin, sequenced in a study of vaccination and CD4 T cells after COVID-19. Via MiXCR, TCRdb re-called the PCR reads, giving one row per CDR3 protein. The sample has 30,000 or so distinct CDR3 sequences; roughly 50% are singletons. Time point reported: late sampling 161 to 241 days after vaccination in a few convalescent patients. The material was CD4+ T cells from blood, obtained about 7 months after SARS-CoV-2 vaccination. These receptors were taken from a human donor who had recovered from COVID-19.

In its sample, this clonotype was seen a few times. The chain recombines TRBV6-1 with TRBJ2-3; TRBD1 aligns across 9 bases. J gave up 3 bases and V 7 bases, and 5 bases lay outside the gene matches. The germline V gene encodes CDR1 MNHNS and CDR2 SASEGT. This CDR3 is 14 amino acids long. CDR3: CASKRDRVTDTQYF. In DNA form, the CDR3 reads TGTGCCAGCAAACGGGACAGGGTTACAGATACGCAGTATTTT.

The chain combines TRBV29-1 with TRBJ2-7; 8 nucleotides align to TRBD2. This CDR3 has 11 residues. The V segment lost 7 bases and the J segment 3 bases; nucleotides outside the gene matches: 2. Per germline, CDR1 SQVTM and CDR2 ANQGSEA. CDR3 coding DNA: TGCAGCGCCGGGGGGGACTACGAGCAGTACTTC. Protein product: CSAGGDYEQYF.

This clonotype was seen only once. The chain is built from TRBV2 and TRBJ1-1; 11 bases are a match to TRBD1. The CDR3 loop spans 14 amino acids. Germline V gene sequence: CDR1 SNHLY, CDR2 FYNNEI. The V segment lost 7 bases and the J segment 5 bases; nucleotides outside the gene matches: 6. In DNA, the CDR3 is TGTGCCAGCAACCCCCGGGACAGGGGGACTGAAGCTTTCTTT. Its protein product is CASNPRDRGTEAFF.

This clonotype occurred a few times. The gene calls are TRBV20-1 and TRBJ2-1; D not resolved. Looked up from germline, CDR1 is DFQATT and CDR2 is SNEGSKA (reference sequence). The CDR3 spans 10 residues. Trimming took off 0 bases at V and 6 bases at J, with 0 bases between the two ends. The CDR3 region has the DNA TGCAGTGCTAGAGACAATGAGCAGTTCTTC. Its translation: CSARDNEQFF.

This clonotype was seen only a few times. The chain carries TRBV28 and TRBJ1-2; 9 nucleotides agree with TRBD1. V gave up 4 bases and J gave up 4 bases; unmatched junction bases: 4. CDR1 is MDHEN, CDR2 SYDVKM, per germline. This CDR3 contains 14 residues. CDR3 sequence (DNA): TGTGCCAGCAGTTGGGACAGGGATGGCTATGGCTACACCTTC. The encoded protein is CASSWDRDGYGYTF.

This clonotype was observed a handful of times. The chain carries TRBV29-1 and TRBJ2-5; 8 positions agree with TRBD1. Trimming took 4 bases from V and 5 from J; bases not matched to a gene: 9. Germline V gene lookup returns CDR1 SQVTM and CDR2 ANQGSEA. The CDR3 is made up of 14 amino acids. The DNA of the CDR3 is TGCAGCGTTGTTCGCAGGGGGCGTATGGAGACCCAGTACTTC. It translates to CSVVRRGRMETQYF.

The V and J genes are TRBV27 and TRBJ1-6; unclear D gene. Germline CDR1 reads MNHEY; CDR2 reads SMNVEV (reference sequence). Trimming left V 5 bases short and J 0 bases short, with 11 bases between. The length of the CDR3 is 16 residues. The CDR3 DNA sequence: TGTGCCAGCAGTCAAACGTATAGCTCCTATAATTCACCCCTCCACTTT. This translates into CASSQTYSSYNSPLHF.

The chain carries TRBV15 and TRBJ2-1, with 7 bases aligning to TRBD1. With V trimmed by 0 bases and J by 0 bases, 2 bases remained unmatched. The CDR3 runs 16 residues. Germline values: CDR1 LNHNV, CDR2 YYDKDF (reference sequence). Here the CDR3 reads CATSRDRDSSYNEQFF. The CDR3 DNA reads TGTGCCACCAGCAGAGATAGGGACAGCTCCTACAATGAGCAGTTCTTC.

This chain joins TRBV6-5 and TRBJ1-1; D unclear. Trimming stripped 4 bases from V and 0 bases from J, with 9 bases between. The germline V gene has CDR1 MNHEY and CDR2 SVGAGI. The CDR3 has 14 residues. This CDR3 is CASSLGRLNTEAFF. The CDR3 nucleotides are TGTGCCAGCAGTTTAGGGCGGCTGAACACTGAAGCTTTCTTT.

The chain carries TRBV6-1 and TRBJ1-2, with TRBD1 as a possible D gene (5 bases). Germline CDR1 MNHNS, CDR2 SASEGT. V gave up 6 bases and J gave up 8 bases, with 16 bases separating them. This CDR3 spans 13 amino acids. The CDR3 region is CASSSPYGDGYTF. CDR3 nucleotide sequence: TGTGCCAGCAGCTCGCCGTACGGGGACGGCTACACCTTC.

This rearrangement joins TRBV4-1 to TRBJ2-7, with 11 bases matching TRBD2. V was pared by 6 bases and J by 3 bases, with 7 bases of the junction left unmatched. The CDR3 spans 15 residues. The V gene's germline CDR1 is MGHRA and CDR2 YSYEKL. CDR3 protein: CASSYTSGRVYEQYF. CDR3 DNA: TGCGCCAGCAGTTATACTAGCGGGAGAGTCTACGAGCAGTACTTC.

CDR3 DNA: TGTGCCAGCAGTCGTTCGGGGACAGGGCCCTCAGGCTACACCTTC. It specifies CASSRSGTGPSGYTF. The chain has TRBV28 and TRBJ1-2, with 9 bases aligning to TRBD1. CDR1 and CDR2 from the germline V gene are MDHEN and SYDVKM. The CDR3 runs 15 residues. Trimming took 5 bases from V and 8 from J; bases not matched to a gene: 12.

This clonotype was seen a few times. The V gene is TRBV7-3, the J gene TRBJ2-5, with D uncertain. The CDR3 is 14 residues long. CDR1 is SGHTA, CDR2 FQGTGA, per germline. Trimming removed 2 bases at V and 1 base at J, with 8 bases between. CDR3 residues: CASSLSAAQETQYF. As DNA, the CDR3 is TGTGCCAGCAGCTTATCGGCAGCCCAAGAGACCCAGTACTTC.

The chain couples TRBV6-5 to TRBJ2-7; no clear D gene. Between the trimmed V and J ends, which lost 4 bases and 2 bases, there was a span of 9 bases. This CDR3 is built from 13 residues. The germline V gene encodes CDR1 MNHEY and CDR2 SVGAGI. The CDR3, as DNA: TGTGCCAGCAGTTTAAAAGGGCCCTACGAGCAGTACTTC. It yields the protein CASSLKGPYEQYF.

The CDR3 loop is CASSPGTSLGTQYF. CDR3 in DNA: TGTGCCAGTAGTCCTGGGACTAGCTTGGGGACCCAGTACTTC. The rearrangement joins TRBV19 to TRBJ2-5; 9 bases align to TRBD2. The CDR3 spans 14 residues. The V and J ends lost 5 bases and 7 bases, in that order; junction bases with no gene match: 8. CDR1 LNHDA and CDR2 SQIVND come from the germline V gene (reference sequence).

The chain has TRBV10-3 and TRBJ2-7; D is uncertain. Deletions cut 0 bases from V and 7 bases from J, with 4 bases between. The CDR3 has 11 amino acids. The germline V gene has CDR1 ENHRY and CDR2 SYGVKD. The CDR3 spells CAISESREQYF. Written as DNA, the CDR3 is TGTGCCATCAGTGAGTCCAGGGAGCAGTACTTC.

The CDR3 sequence is CASSPLAGGPREQFF. As DNA, the CDR3 is TGTGCCAGCAGTCCCCTAGCGGGAGGGCCGCGTGAGCAGTTCTTC. The gene calls are TRBV6-1 and TRBJ2-1, with 12 bases identical to TRBD2. Trimming took 5 bases from V and 9 from J; bases not matched to a gene: 8. Germline V gene lookup returns CDR1 MNHNS and CDR2 SASEGT. The CDR3 totals 15 residues.

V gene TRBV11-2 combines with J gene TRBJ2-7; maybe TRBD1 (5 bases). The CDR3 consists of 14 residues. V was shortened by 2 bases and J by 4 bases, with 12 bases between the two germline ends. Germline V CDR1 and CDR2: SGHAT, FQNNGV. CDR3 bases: TGTGCCAGCAGCTTAAATCAGGGAATGTACGAGCAGTACTTC. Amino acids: CASSLNQGMYEQYF.

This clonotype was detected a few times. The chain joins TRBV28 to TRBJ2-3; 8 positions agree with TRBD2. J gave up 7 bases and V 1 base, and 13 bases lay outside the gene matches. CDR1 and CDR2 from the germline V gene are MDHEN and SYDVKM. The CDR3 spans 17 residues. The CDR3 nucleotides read TGTGCCAGCAGTTTATCGTCGGGAGGGCCCCCTTGGAATACGCAGTATTTT. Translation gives CASSLSSGGPPWNTQYF. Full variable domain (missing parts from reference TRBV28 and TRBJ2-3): DVKVTQSSRYLVKRTGEKVFLECVQDMDHENMFWYRQDPGLGLRLIYFSYDVKMKEKGDIPEGYSVSREKKERFSLILESASTNQTSMYLCASSLSSGGPPWNTQYFGPGTRLTVL.

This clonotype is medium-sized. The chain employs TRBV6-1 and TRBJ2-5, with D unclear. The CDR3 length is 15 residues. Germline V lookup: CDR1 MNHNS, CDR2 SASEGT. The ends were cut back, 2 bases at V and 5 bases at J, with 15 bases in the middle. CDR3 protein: CASSERSDGRETQYF. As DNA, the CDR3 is TGTGCCAGCAGTGAACGGAGTGACGGTCGGGAGACCCAGTACTTC.

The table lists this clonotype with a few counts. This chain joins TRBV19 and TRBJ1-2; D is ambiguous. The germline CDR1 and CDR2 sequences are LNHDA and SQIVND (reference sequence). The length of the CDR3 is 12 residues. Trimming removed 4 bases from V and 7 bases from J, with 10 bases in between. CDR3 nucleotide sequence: TGTGCCAGTAGTACTAGTATTTCTGGCTACACCTTC. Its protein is CASSTSISGYTF. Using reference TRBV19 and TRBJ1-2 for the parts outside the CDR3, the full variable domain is DGGITQSPKYLFRKEGQNVTLSCEQNLNHDAMYWYRQDPGQGLRLIYYSQIVNDFQKGDIAEGYSVSREKKESFPLTVTSAQKNPTAFYLCASSTSISGYTFGSGTRLTVV.

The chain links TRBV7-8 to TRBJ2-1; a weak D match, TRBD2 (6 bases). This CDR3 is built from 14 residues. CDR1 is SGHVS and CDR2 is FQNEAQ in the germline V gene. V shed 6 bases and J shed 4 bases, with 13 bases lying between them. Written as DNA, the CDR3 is TGTGCCAGCAGGTGGGAGGACCATTACAATGAGCAGTTCTTC. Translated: CASRWEDHYNEQFF.

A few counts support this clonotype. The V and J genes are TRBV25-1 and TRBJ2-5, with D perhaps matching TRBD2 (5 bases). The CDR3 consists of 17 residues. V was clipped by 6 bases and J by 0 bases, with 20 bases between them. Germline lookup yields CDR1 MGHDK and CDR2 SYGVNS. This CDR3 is CASSPTKRAVDQETQYF. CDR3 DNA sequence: TGTGCCAGCAGCCCCACCAAGAGGGCGGTGGACCAAGAGACCCAGTACTTC. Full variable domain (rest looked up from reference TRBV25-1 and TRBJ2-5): EADIYQTPRYLVIGTGKKITLECSQTMGHDKMYWYQQDPGMELHLIHYSYGVNSTEKGDLSSESTVSRIRTEHFPLTLESARPSHTSQYLCASSPTKRAVDQETQYFGPGTRLLVL.

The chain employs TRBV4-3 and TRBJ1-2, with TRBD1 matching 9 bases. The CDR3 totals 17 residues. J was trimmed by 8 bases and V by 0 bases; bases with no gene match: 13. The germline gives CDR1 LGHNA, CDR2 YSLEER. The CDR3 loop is CASSQDPWTGEKRGYTF. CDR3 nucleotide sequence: TGCGCCAGCAGCCAAGATCCGTGGACAGGGGAGAAGAGGGGCTACACCTTC.

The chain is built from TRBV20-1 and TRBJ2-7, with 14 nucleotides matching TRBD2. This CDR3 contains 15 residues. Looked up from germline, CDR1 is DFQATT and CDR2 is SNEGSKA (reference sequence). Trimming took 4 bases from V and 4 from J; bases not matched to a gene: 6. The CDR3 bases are TGCAGTGCTAAGGGGACTAGCGGGAGTTGGTACGAGCAGTACTTC. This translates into CSAKGTSGSWYEQYF.